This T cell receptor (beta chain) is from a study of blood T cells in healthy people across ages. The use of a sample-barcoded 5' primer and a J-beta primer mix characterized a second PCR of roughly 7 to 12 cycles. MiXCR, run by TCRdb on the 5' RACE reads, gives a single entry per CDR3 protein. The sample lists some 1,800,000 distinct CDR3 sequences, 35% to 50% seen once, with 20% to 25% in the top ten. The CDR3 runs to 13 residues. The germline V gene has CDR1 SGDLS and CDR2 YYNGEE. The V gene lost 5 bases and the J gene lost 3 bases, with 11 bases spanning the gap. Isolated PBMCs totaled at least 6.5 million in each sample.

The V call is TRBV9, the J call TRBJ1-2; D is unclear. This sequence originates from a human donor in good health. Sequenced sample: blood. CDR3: CASRKAVDYGYTF. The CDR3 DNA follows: TGTGCCAGCAGGAAGGCGGTCGACTATGGCTACACCTTC.